This is a list of T cell receptor beta chains from one sample in a study of T cell responses to AZD1222 COVID-19 vaccine. Sequenced by immunoSEQ multiplex PCR; TCRdb stores in-frame clones only, minus some. The sample records 100,000 to 120,000 clones, approximately 85% being singletons. Material: peripheral blood, obtained on day 0 of AZD1222 vaccination. Receptor source: an adult in good health. CDR3s include the opening cysteine and the closing phenylalanine or tryptophan. Each record gives: J gene, V gene, clone size, D gene, CDR3 protein, CDR3 DNA. D genes are given only for firm matches. A row's size may be missing; if present it is once, few, many or a size class.

TRBJ2-7 | TRBV21-1 | . | . | CASTPGGIIGYEQYF | TGTGCCAGCACCCCAGGGGGGATAATAGGCTACGAGCAGTACTTC
TRBJ1-1 | TRBV7-9 | once | . | CASSRVAQGRAEAFF | TGTGCCAGCAGCCGGGTCGCTCAGGGACGGGCTGAAGCTTTCTTT
TRBJ2-3 | TRBV2 | once | . | CASSEAASPSTDTQYF | TGTGCCAGCAGTGAAGCTGCGTCCCCTAGCACAGATACGCAGTATTTT
TRBJ2-7 | TRBV12-5 | . | . | CASGLVGMGAFSYEQYF | TGTGCTAGTGGTTTGGTGGGGATGGGGGCCTTCTCCTACGAGCAGTACTTC
TRBJ1-2 | TRBV15 | . | TRBD1 | CATSTTRDRGPLNYGYTF | TGTGCCACCAGCACAACCCGGGACAGGGGACCACTTAACTATGGCTACACCTTC
TRBJ1-5 | TRBV7-6 | many | . | CASSSQQNQPQHF | TGTGCCAGCAGCTCCCAACAGAATCAGCCCCAGCATTTT
TRBJ2-7 | TRBV28 | . | . | CASSLEAGQLNEQYF | TGTGCCAGCAGTTTAGAGGCAGGTCAGCTTAACGAGCAGTACTTC
TRBJ2-7 | TRBV5-4 | . | TRBD2 | CASSLAAGAQYF | TGTGCCAGCAGCTTAGCAGCGGGGGCTCAGTACTTC
TRBJ1-1 | TRBV10-3 | . | TRBD1 | CAISAPDRANTEAFF | TGTGCCATCAGTGCCCCGGACAGGGCGAACACTGAAGCTTTCTTT
TRBJ1-5 | TRBV7-2 | . | . | CASSRLEGQPQHF | TGTGCCAGCAGCCGCCTTGAGGGTCAGCCCCAGCATTTT
TRBJ2-1 | TRBV6-2/TRBV6-3 | . | TRBD2 | CASSPTGTSGKQFF | TGTGCCAGCAGCCCAACCGGGACTAGCGGGAAGCAGTTCTTC
TRBJ1-5 | TRBV2 | . | . | CASSDFPVGSNQPQHF | TGTGCCAGCAGTGATTTTCCCGTCGGTAGCAATCAGCCCCAGCATTTT
TRBJ2-3 | TRBV10-2 | . | . | CASSESQTFANTQYF | TGCGCCAGCAGTGAGTCACAGACTTTCGCAAATACGCAGTATTTT
TRBJ2-7 | TRBV28 | . | TRBD1 | CASSWPDRGTYEQYF | TGTGCCAGCAGTTGGCCGGACAGGGGAACCTACGAGCAGTACTTC
TRBJ1-1 | TRBV5-1 | . | . | CASSVTGNTEAFF | TGCGCCAGCAGCGTCACAGGGAACACTGAAGCTTTCTTT
TRBJ1-1 | TRBV4-3 | . | . | CASSQDLGYFVSGKAFF | TGCGCCAGCAGCCAAGATTTAGGGTATTTTGTCAGCGGGAAGGCTTTCTTT
TRBJ2-3 | TRBV7-2 | . | TRBD2 | CASSFRRSGRRDTQYF | TGTGCCAGCAGCTTCCGGCGTAGCGGGAGAAGGGATACGCAGTATTTT
TRBJ2-7 | TRBV6-6 | . | TRBD1 | CASSHPGQGLYEQYF | TGTGCCAGCAGTCACCCGGGACAGGGGCTCTACGAGCAGTACTTC
TRBJ2-7 | TRBV27 | . | . | CASSRADRSSYEQYF | TGTGCCAGCAGCAGGGCAGACAGAAGCTCCTACGAGCAGTACTTC
TRBJ2-3 | TRBV20-1 | . | . | CSASFVGKSTDTQYF | TGCAGTGCTAGTTTCGTCGGGAAAAGCACAGATACGCAGTATTTT
TRBJ1-6 | TRBV3-1/TRBV3-2 | once | . | CASSQEGGSPLHF | TGTGCCAGCAGCCAAGAGGGCGGGTCACCCCTCCACTTT
TRBJ1-5 | TRBV7-2 | . | . | CASSLEATSYQPQHF | TGTGCCAGCAGCTTAGAGGCTACCTCTTATCAGCCCCAGCATTTT
TRBJ2-7 | TRBV19 | few | . | CASSPPGAGEQYF | TGTGCCAGTAGCCCCCCAGGGGCGGGTGAGCAGTACTTC
TRBJ1-5 | TRBV5-5 | . | . | CASSLAVTSNQPQHF | TGTGCCAGCAGCTTGGCAGTGACAAGCAATCAGCCCCAGCATTTT
TRBJ2-1 | TRBV5-8 | . | . | CASSPGTAPPYNEQFF | TGTGCCAGCAGCCCGGGTACGGCCCCGCCCTACAATGAGCAGTTCTTC
TRBJ1-5 | TRBV6-6 | . | . | CASLKQGRGQPQHF | TGTGCCAGCCTAAAACAGGGACGAGGTCAGCCCCAGCATTTT
TRBJ2-6 | TRBV27 | . | . | CASSLVPQGSGANVLTF | TGTGCCAGCAGTTTAGTACCCCAGGGCTCTGGGGCCAACGTCCTGACTTTC
TRBJ2-7 | TRBV7-9 | . | TRBD1 | CASSSKFTDRENEQYF | TGTGCCAGCAGCTCCAAATTCACGGACAGGGAAAACGAGCAGTACTTC
TRBJ2-3 | TRBV5-6 | . | TRBD2 | CASSSPAGVDTQYF | TGTGCCAGCAGCTCACCAGCGGGGGTAGATACGCAGTATTTT
TRBJ1-1 | TRBV12-3/TRBV12-4 | . | . | CASSSGYFREAFF | TGTGCCAGCAGTTCAGGGTATTTCCGTGAAGCTTTCTTT
TRBJ2-3 | TRBV11-2 | once | . | CASSLTDTQYF | TGTGCCAGCAGCTTAACAGATACGCAGTATTTT
TRBJ1-2 | TRBV2 | . | TRBD1 | CASSESPGTGEGYTF | TGTGCCAGCAGTGAAAGTCCGGGGACAGGGGAGGGCTACACCTTC
TRBJ2-7 | TRBV10-1 | . | . | CASSRTATGVEQYF | TGCGCCAGCAGCCGTACTGCGACGGGGGTCGAGCAGTACTTC
TRBJ2-7 | TRBV12-3/TRBV12-4 | . | . | CASSFSSSYEQYF | TGTGCCAGCAGTTTTAGTAGCTCCTACGAGCAGTACTTC
TRBJ2-5 | TRBV5-1 | . | TRBD2 | CASSEGLAGSQETQYF | TGCGCCAGCAGCGAGGGACTAGCGGGCAGCCAAGAGACCCAGTACTTC
TRBJ1-2 | TRBV18 | . | TRBD1 | CASSPEGAKGYTF | TGTGCCAGCTCACCAGAGGGGGCAAAAGGCTACACCTTC
TRBJ1-2 | TRBV6-5 | . | . | CASSLTYYGYTF | TGTGCCAGCAGTCTTACCTACTATGGCTACACCTTC
TRBJ1-6 | TRBV20-1 | . | TRBD1 | CSASDGQGQSPLHF | TGCAGTGCTAGTGACGGACAGGGACAATCACCCCTCCACTTT
TRBJ2-1 | TRBV28 | . | . | CASRGGDRSSYNEQFF | TGTGCCAGCAGGGGGGGGGACAGGAGCTCCTACAATGAGCAGTTCTTC
TRBJ1-2 | TRBV7-2 | . | . | CASSPRGASGYTF | TGTGCCAGCAGCCCGAGGGGGGCATCTGGCTACACCTTC
TRBJ1-2 | TRBV6-1 | . | TRBD1 | CASSSTGLYGYTF | TGTGCCAGCAGCTCGACAGGGCTCTATGGCTACACCTTC
TRBJ1-6 | TRBV7-2 | . | . | CASSLEVRGASPLHF | TGTGCCAGCAGCTTAGAGGTCAGGGGCGCCTCACCCCTCCACTTT
TRBJ1-5 | TRBV18 | . | TRBD1 | CASSLTGVPKQPQHF | TGTGCCAGCTCATTGACAGGGGTTCCCAAACAGCCCCAGCATTTT
TRBJ1-5 | TRBV4-1 | . | . | CASSQNQAGQPQHF | TGCGCCAGCAGCCAAAATCAGGCAGGACAGCCCCAGCATTTT
TRBJ2-3 | TRBV4-3 | once | . | CASSQAGSADTQYF | TGCGCCAGCAGCCAAGCAGGGAGTGCAGATACGCAGTATTTT
TRBJ1-2 | TRBV19 | few | TRBD1 | CASKFRGDRGVYTF | TGTGCCAGTAAATTCCGCGGGGACAGGGGAGTCTACACCTTC
TRBJ2-4 | TRBV3-1/TRBV3-2 | . | . | CASSRRQDVAKNIQYF | TGTGCCAGCAGCCGAAGACAGGATGTAGCCAAAAACATTCAGTACTTC
TRBJ1-5 | TRBV5-4 | . | TRBD1 | CASSGQPNQPQHF | TGTGCCAGTTCGGGACAGCCCAATCAGCCCCAGCATTTT
TRBJ2-5 | TRBV9 | once | . | CASSPVYRDGETQYF | TGTGCCAGCAGCCCAGTCTACCGGGATGGGGAGACCCAGTACTTC
TRBJ2-7 | TRBV10-3 | . | TRBD2 | CAISGGTSSYEQYF | TGTGCCATCAGTGGGGGGACTAGTTCCTACGAGCAGTACTTC
TRBJ2-7 | TRBV2 | few | TRBD1 | CASSPGTGISYEQYF | TGTGCCAGCTCTCCCGGGACAGGCATCTCCTACGAGCAGTACTTC
TRBJ1-1 | TRBV7-8 | . | TRBD1 | CASSSGQGGQEAFF | TGTGCCAGCAGCTCCGGACAGGGAGGGCAGGAAGCTTTCTTT
TRBJ2-7 | TRBV28 | . | . | CASSSNSDVSYEQYF | TGTGCCAGCAGCTCGAACTCGGACGTCTCCTACGAGCAGTACTTC
TRBJ2-5 | TRBV19 | . | TRBD2 | CASSDSGLAGETQYF | TGTGCCAGTAGTGACTCGGGACTAGCGGGCGAGACCCAGTACTTC
TRBJ2-2 | TRBV9 | few | . | CASSATGTGELFF | TGTGCCAGCAGCGCAACAGGGACCGGGGAGCTGTTTTTT